The clone carrying this TCR beta chain was observed a few times. Clones were read by immunoSEQ multiplex PCR, and TCRdb kept only the in-frame ones, dropping some. The data hold roughly 99,000 clones, with 75% to 95% observed a single time. Germline V gives CDR1 SGHDT, CDR2 YYEEEE. V shed 7 bases and J shed 0 bases, with 5 bases lying between them. CDR3 length equals 13 residues. The data are from a study of T cell responses to AZD1222 COVID-19 vaccine. The clonotype was recovered from an adult who received the AZD1222 COVID-19 vaccine. The J gene is TRBJ1-6, the V gene TRBV5-6; D remains ambiguous. The sequences come from peripheral blood, collected 28 days after the second AZD1222 dose. This chain's CDR3 is CASAGSYNSPLHF. The CDR3 DNA is TGTGCCAGCGCTGGCTCCTATAATTCACCCCTCCACTTT.